Presented here are 14 T cell receptor beta chains from one specimen sequenced in a study of response to subunit inactivated influenza vaccine. TCRdb reprocessed the RT-PCR reads with MiXCR, giving one entry per CDR3 protein. The sample contains about 650,000 distinct CDR3 sequences, approximately 15% of which appear only once. Sequencing was performed on PBMCs from blood, taken 12 days after vaccination. Source of these receptors: a man aged 50-60 years who received an inactivated influenza vaccine.

The rearrangement links TRBV30 to TRBJ2-5; TRBD1 might be the D (6 bases). This CDR3 has 12 amino acids. V was shortened by 2 bases and J by 5 bases, with 9 bases between the two germline ends. Germline V gives CDR1 GTSNPN, CDR2 SVGIG (reference sequence). This chain's CDR3 is CAWSRQGETQYF. As DNA, the CDR3 is TGTGCCTGGAGTCGGCAGGGGGAGACCCAGTACTTC. Using reference TRBV30 and TRBJ2-5 for the parts outside the CDR3, the full variable domain is SQTIHQWPATLVQPVGSPLSLECTVEGTSNPNLYWYRQAAGRGLQLLFYSVGIGQISSEVPQNLSASRPQDRQFILSSKKLLLSDSGFYLCAWSRQGETQYFGPGTRLLVL.

This clonotype was seen more than once but under ten times. In DNA form, the CDR3 reads TGCAGCGCCGCGCGGGGCTACTATGGCTACACCTTC. It codes for CSAARGYYGYTF. This chain links TRBV29-1 with TRBJ1-2, with D possibly matching TRBD1 (5 bases). Germline CDR1 SQVTM, CDR2 ANQGSEA. The CDR3 consists of 12 residues. Trimming took 7 bases from V and 3 from J, leaving 12 bases between them.

The rearrangement links TRBV5-1 to TRBJ2-1, with 14 bases fitting TRBD2. This CDR3 is 21 amino acids long. The J segment lost 1 base and the V segment lost 2 bases, leaving 14 bases of the junction unmatched. Looked up from germline, CDR1 is SGHRS and CDR2 is YFSETQ. The CDR3 loop reads CASSLPKRLAGGPGSYNEQFF. CDR3 nucleotide sequence: TGCGCCAGCAGCTTACCAAAAAGACTAGCGGGGGGGCCTGGGTCCTACAATGAGCAGTTCTTC.

At least ten counts were recorded for this clonotype. The junction departs from germline at one end; a sequencing error may be responsible. V and J are TRBV18 and TRBJ2-1; 13 bases are a match to TRBD2. CDR3 length: 14 residues. The germline V gene encodes CDR1 KGHSH and CDR2 LQKENI. CDR3 coding DNA: TGCGCCAGCAGCCCGGGACTAGCGGGAAATGAGCAGTTCTTC. This gives the protein CASSPGLAGNEQFF.

The rearrangement links TRBV5-1 to TRBJ1-2, with 8 bases fitting TRBD1. The germline gives CDR1 SGHRS, CDR2 YFSETQ. The CDR3 extends over 13 amino acids. J gave up 5 bases and V 4 bases, and 4 bases lay outside the gene matches. In nucleotides, the CDR3 is TGCGCCAGCAGCGTTGGGACAGGTTATGGCTACACCTTC. This sequence encodes CASSVGTGYGYTF.

In this sample, this clonotype turned up a few times. The V call is TRBV11-2, the J call TRBJ2-2, with D possibly matching TRBD2 (5 bases). Trimming shortened V by 10 bases and J by 1 base, and 13 bases separated the two germline ends. This CDR3 comprises 14 residues. Germline values: CDR1 SGHAT, CDR2 FQNNGV. This chain's CDR3 is CATSLGENTGELFF. The CDR3 bases are TGTGCCACCTCCCTCGGGGAGAACACCGGGGAGCTGTTTTTT.

This clonotype was seen a few times. The chain recombines TRBV10-3 with TRBJ2-5, with TRBD1 identical over 7 bases. CDR3 length: 15 amino acids. The germline V gene encodes CDR1 ENHRY and CDR2 SYGVKD. V lost 0 bases and J lost 5; bases outside the gene matches: 6. The chain's CDR3 is CAISESTGRAETQYF. CDR3 nucleotides: TGTGCCATCAGTGAGTCGACAGGGCGCGCGGAGACCCAGTACTTC.

The genes are TRBV4-2 and TRBJ2-3; 8 nucleotides align to TRBD1. V gave up 1 base and J gave up 3 bases; unmatched junction bases: 9. CDR1 is LGHNA and CDR2 is YNFKEQ in the germline V gene. This CDR3 region has 17 residues. CDR3 region: CASSQATGQVPTDTQYF. CDR3 DNA: TGTGCCAGCAGCCAAGCAACGGGACAGGTCCCTACAGATACGCAGTATTTT.

This chain links TRBV4-2 with TRBJ2-3; no clear D. Trimming removed 1 base from V and 0 bases from J, with 11 bases in between. Per the germline V gene, CDR1 is LGHNA and CDR2 is YNFKEQ. The CDR3 sequence is 16 residues long. CDR3 residues: CASSQVIIGSTDTQYF. The CDR3 coding sequence is TGTGCCAGCAGCCAAGTTATTATCGGGAGCACAGATACGCAGTATTTT.

This rearrangement joins TRBV20-1 to TRBJ1-4, with D hard to call. Germline V gene data show CDR1 as DFQATT and CDR2 as SNEGSKA (reference sequence). The CDR3 contains 13 residues. Trimming left V 6 bases short and J 6 bases short, with 14 bases between. CDR3 DNA sequence: TGCAGTGCGGGCGGACGGGGTCATGAAAAACTGTTTTTT. Its protein product is CSAGGRGHEKLFF.

This clonotype has a count of ten or more. The chain joins TRBV25-1 to TRBJ2-2, with D perhaps given as TRBD1 or TRBD2 (5 bases each). The CDR3 totals 16 residues. CDR1 and CDR2 from the germline V gene are MGHDK and SYGVNS. The germline V and J ends were trimmed by 1 base and 8 bases, with 17 bases remaining between them. The CDR3 loop reads CASSEFPRARRGELFF. DNA for the CDR3: TGTGCCAGCAGTGAATTTCCCAGGGCCAGGAGGGGGGAGCTGTTTTTT.

In its sample, this clonotype was seen many times. The chain links TRBV7-8 to TRBJ1-6; 7 positions match TRBD1. The CDR3 is made up of 15 amino acids. Germline V CDR1 and CDR2: SGHVS, FQNEAQ. The junction had 11 bases not matched to a gene; V was cut back by 6 bases and J by 9 bases. The CDR3 coding sequence is TGTGCCAGCAGGCGGGGGGACAGCGACCGTTCACCCCTCCACTTT. Protein: CASRRGDSDRSPLHF.

This clonotype turned up a few times. The rearrangement uses TRBV6-1 and TRBJ2-7, with a possible D match to TRBD2 (6 bases). The V gene lost 8 bases and the J gene lost 2 bases, with 19 bases spanning the gap. CDR1 is MNHNS, CDR2 SASEGT, per germline. The CDR3 sequence is 15 residues long. The CDR3 protein is CASGPAGTGTYEQYF. In DNA form, the CDR3 reads TGTGCCAGCGGCCCGGCGGGGACCGGGACCTACGAGCAGTACTTC.

The V gene is TRBV20-1, the J gene TRBJ2-1; 9 bases align to TRBD2. V lost 2 bases to trimming and J lost 10 bases; unmatched junction nucleotides: 6. In germline, CDR1 is DFQATT, CDR2 SNEGSKA (reference sequence). The CDR3 runs 13 residues. CDR3 bases: TGCAGTGCTAGACTAGCGGGGAGATGGGAGCAGTTCTTC. This translates into CSARLAGRWEQFF.